This T cell receptor (beta chain) is drawn from a study of persistence of HIV-infected CD4 T cells. Worth noting for this clone: Its antigen is undetermined. The sample contains more than one DNA sequence encoding this CDR3.

V was pared by 4 bases and J by 8 bases, with 11 bases between. This CDR3 comprises 11 residues. Germline V gene data show CDR1 as GTSNPN and CDR2 as SVGIG (reference sequence). Sequencing used immunoSEQ version 4 in survey mode. TCRdb keeps only in-frame clones here, not all; method: immunoSEQ multiplex PCR. The sample has around 28,000 clones, 78% seen once. Stimulation used about 9.2 ug/mL lysate from CMV-infected fibroblasts. Sorted nonresponding memory CD4+ T cells were CD40L-negative, CD69-negative, CD45RO-high. This clonotype was obtained from an adult woman with HIV who was CMV-seropositive. V is TRBV30 and J is TRBJ1-2; D unclear. Source: CD4+ T cells sorted from PBMCs after approximately 20-hour stimulation, taken from a patient who received antiretroviral therapy. CDR3 nucleotides: TGTGCCTGGACCCACCGCGTAGGCTACACCTTC. Protein sequence: CAWTHRVGYTF.